This T cell receptor beta chain is drawn from a study of response to subunit inactivated influenza vaccine. This clonotype was counted a few times. TCRdb redid the calling of the RT-PCR reads with MiXCR, one entry per CDR3 protein. The sample lists around 710,000 distinct CDR3 sequences; approximately 14% were seen once. Germline values: CDR1 SGDLS, CDR2 YYNGEE. This CDR3 comprises 16 residues. Deletions cut 3 bases from V and 3 bases from J, with 16 bases between. The chain carries TRBV9 and TRBJ2-1; maybe TRBD2 (5 bases). The clonotype comes from a middle-aged man who received an inactivated influenza vaccine. This specimen was PBMCs from blood, taken roughly 15 days before vaccination. The DNA of the CDR3 is TGTGCCAGCAGCGCCGGGTCGGGGATGGGCTACAATGAGCAGTTCTTC. This sequence encodes CASSAGSGMGYNEQFF.